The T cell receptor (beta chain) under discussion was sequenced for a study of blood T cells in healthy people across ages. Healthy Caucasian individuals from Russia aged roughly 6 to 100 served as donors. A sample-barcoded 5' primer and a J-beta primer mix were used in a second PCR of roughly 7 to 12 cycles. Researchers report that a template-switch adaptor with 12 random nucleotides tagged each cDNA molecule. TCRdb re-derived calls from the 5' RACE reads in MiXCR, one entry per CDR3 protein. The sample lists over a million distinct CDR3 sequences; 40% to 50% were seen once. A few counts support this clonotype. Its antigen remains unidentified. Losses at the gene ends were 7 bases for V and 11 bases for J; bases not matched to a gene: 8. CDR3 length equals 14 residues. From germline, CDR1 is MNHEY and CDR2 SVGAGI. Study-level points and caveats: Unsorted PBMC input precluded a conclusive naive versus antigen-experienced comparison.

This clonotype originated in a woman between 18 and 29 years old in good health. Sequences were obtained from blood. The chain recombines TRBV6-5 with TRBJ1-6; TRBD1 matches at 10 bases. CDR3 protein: CASKQGQGRTPLHF. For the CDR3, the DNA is TGTGCCAGCAAACAGGGACAGGGGAGAACACCCCTCCACTTT.